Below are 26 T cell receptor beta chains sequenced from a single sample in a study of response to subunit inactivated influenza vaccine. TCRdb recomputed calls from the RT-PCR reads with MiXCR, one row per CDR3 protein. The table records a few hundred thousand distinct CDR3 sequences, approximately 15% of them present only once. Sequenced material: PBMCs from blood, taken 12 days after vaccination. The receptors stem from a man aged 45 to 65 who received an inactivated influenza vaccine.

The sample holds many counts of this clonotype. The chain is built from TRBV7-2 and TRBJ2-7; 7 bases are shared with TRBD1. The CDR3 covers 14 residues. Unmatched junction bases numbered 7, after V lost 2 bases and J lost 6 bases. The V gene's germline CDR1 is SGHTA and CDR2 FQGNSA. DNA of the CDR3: TGTGCCAGCAGCTTAAAAGGGGGCTTATCCGAGCAGTACTTC. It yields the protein CASSLKGGLSEQYF.

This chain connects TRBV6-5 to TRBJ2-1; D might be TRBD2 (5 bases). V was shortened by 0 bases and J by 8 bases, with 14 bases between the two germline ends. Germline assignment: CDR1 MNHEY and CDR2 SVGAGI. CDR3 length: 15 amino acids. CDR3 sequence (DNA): TGTGCCAGCAGTTACTCTACCCCAGCGGTCGATGAGCAGTTCTTC. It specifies CASSYSTPAVDEQFF.

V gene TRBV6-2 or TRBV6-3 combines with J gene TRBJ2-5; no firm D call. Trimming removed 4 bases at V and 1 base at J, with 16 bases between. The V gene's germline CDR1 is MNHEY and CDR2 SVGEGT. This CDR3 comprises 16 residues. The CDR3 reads CASSFFPARPQETQYF. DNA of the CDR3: TGTGCCAGCAGTTTCTTCCCAGCGCGGCCCCAAGAGACCCAGTACTTC.

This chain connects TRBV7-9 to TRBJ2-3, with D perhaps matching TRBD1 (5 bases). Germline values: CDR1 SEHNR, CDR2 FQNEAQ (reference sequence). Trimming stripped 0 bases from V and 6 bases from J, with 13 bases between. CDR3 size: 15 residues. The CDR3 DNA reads TGTGCCAGCAGCTTAGCGTCGACTTACAGGGATACGCAGTATTTT. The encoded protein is CASSLASTYRDTQYF.

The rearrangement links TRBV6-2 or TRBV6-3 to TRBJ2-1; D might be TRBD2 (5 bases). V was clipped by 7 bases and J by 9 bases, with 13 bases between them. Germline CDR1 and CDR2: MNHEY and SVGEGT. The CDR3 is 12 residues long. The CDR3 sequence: CASTEGIREQFF. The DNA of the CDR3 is TGTGCCAGCACCGAGGGTATACGTGAGCAGTTCTTC.

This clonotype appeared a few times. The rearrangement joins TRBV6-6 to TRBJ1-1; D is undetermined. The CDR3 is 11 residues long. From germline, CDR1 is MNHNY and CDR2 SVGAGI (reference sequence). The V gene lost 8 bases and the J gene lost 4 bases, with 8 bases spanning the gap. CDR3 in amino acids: CASRVTTEAFF. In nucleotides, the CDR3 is TGTGCCAGCCGGGTAACCACTGAAGCTTTCTTT.

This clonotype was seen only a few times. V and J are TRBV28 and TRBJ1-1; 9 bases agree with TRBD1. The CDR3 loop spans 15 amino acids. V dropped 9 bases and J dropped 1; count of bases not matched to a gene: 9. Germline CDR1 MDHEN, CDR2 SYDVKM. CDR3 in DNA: TGTGCCAGTGGGACAGGGCGTGTTAAGAACACTGAAGCTTTCTTT. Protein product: CASGTGRVKNTEAFF.

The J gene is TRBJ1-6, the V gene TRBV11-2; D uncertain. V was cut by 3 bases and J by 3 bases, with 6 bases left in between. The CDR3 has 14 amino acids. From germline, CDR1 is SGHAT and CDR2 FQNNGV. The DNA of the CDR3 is TGTGCCAGCAGCTTCGTGGACTATAATTCACCCCTCCACTTT. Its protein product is CASSFVDYNSPLHF.

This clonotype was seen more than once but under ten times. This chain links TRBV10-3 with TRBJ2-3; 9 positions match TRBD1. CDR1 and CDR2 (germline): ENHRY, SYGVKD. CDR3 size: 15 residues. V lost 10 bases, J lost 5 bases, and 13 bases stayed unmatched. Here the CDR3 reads CASAQGARSQDTQYF. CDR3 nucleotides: TGTGCCAGCGCACAGGGGGCGCGATCTCAAGATACGCAGTATTTT.

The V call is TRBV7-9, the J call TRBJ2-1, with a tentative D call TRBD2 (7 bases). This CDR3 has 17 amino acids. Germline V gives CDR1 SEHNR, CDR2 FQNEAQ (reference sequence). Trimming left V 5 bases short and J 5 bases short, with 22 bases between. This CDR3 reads CASSRQDGTTKDNEQFF. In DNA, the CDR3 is TGTGCCAGCAGCCGACAGGACGGGACTACGAAAGACAATGAGCAGTTCTTC.

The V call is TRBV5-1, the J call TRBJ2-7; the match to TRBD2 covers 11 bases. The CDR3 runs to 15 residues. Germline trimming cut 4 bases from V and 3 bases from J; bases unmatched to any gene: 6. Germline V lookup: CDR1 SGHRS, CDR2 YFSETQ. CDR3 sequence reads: CASSVLAGGVYEQYF. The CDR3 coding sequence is TGCGCCAGCAGCGTCCTAGCGGGGGGCGTCTACGAGCAGTACTTC.

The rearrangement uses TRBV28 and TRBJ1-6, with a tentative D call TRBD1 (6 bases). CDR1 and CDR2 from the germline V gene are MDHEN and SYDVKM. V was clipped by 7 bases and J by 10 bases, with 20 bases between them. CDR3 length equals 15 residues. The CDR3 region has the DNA TGTGCCAGCACCATAACAGGGACCGAGCGGTCACCCCTCCACTTT. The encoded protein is CASTITGTERSPLHF.

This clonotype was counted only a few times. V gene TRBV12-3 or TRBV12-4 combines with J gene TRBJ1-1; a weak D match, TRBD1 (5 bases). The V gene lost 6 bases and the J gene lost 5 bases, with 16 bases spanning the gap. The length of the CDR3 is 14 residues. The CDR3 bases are TGTGCCAGCAGACCTTCGGGGGGTGGGACTGAAGCTTTCTTT. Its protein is CASRPSGGGTEAFF.

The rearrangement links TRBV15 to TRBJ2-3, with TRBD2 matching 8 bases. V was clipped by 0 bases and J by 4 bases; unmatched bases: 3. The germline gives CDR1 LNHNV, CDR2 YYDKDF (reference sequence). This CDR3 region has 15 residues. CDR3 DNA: TGTGCCACCAGCAGAGAGTTGCGGGAGGCAGATACGCAGTATTTT. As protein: CATSRELREADTQYF.

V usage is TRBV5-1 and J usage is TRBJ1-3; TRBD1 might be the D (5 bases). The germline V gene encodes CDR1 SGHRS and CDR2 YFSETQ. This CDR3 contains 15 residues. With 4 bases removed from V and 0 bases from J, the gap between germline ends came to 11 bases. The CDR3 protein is CASSPRADSGNTIYF. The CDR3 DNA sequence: TGCGCCAGCAGCCCCAGGGCTGACTCTGGAAACACCATATATTTT.

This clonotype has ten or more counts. The CDR3 bases are TGCAGTGCTAGAAATTGGGCTAGCGGTCTATATACGCAGTATTTT. Encoded protein: CSARNWASGLYTQYF. The chain couples TRBV20-1 to TRBJ2-3; 7 bases are shared with TRBD2. Looked up from germline, CDR1 is DFQATT and CDR2 is SNEGSKA (reference sequence). The CDR3 length is 15 residues. Germline trimming cut 2 bases from V and 7 bases from J; bases unmatched to any gene: 12.

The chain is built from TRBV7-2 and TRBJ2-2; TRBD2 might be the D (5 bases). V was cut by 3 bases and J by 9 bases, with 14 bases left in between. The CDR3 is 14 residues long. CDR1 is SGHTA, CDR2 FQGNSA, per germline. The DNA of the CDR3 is TGTGCCAGCAGCTTGTCTAGCTACAGCTGGGAGCTGTTTTTT. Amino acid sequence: CASSLSSYSWELFF.

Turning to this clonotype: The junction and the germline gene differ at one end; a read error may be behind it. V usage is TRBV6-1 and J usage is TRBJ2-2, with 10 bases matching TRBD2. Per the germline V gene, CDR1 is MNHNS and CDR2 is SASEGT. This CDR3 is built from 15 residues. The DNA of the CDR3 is TGTGCCAGCAGTCAAGCGGGGGGGGACACCGGGGAGCTGTTTTTT. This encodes CASSQAGGDTGELFF.

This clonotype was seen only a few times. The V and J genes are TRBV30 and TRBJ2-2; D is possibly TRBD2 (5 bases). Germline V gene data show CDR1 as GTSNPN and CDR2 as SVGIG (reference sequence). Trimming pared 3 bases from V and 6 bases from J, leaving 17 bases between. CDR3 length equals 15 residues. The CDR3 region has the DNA TGTGCCTGGAGGGGTTTGGGGAGTAGGCCCGGGGAGCTGTTTTTT. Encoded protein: CAWRGLGSRPGELFF.

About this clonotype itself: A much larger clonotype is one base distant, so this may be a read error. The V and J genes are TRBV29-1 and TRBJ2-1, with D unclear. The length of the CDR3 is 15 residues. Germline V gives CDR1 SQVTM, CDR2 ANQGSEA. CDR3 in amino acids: CSVEGTASSYDEQFF. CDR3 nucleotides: TGCAGCGTTGAAGGGACGGCGAGCTCCTACGATGAGCAGTTCTTC.

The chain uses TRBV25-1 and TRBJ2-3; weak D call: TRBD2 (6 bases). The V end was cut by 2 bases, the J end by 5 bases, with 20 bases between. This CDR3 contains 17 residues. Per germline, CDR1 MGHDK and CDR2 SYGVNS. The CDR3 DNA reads TGTGCCAGCAGTGAAGGGGGGTTGGGTATGGGCGGAGATACGCAGTATTTT. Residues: CASSEGGLGMGGDTQYF.

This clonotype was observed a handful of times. CDR3 residues: CSASGASGSWEQYF. DNA for the CDR3: TGCAGTGCGAGTGGGGCTAGCGGGAGTTGGGAGCAGTACTTC. This chain links TRBV20-1 with TRBJ2-7; TRBD2 agrees at 10 bases. Germline values: CDR1 DFQATT, CDR2 SNEGSKA (reference sequence). V gave up 6 bases and J gave up 7 bases; unmatched junction bases: 12. This CDR3 comprises 14 residues.

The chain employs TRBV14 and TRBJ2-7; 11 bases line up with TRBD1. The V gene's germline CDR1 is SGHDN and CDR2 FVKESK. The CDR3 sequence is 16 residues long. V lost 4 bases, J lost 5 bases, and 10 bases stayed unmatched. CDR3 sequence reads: CASSRLGQGANNEQYF. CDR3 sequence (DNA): TGTGCCAGCAGCCGGCTAGGACAGGGGGCGAATAACGAGCAGTACTTC.

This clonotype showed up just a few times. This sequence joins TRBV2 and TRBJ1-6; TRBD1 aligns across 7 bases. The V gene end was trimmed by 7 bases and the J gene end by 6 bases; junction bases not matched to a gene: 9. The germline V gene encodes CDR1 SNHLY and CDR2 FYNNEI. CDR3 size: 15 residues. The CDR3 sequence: CASTRAGQSNSPLHF. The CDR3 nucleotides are TGTGCCAGCACCCGAGCGGGACAGAGTAATTCACCCCTCCACTTT.

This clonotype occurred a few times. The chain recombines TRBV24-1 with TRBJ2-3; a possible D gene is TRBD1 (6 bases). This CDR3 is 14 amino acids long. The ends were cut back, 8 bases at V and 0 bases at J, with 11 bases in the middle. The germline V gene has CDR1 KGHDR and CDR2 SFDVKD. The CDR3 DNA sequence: TGTGCCACCAACCAGGGGAGTAGCACAGATACGCAGTATTTT. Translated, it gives CATNQGSSTDTQYF.

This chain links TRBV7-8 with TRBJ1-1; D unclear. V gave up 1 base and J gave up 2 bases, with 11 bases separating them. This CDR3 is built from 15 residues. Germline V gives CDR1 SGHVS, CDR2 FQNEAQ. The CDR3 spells CASSLVVGSNTEAFF. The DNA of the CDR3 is TGTGCCAGCAGCTTAGTGGTAGGGTCTAACACTGAAGCTTTCTTT.